The 14 T cell receptor beta chains reported below all come from one sample, sequenced in a study of shared clonotypes between healthy human individuals (dated by TCRdb to the early 2020s). Library prep was done by the immunoSEQ multiplex PCR assay. In its TCRdb copy, this immuneACCESS table keeps in-frame sequences only and misses some clones. Where compared with another copy, unresolved V genes explain less than half of these, and the others have no known cause. The table for this sample lists some 2,500,000 clones; roughly 90% of them were counted only once. 0.3% to 0.45% of the sample is held by the ten biggest clonotypes. The sequenced sample consisted of naive CD4+ T cells from PBMCs. Reading the label with the study, this specimen's cell subset or site is: CD45RA+ positively selected. The origin of the receptors is a man in his late teens or twenties in good health. Some clones in this sample may be carry-over from other donors' samples.

V usage is TRBV6-5 and J usage is TRBJ1-2; D unresolved. The V end lost 0 bases, the J end lost 5 bases, and 10 bases lay between the germline ends. Germline CDR1 reads MNHEY; CDR2 reads SVGAGI. CDR3 length: 14 amino acids. The CDR3 bases are TGTGCCAGCAGTTACTCGGGAGGGAAGTATGGCTACACCTTC. Amino acids: CASSYSGGKYGYTF.

This clone was seen a handful of times. Other nucleotide sequences in the sample specify the same CDR3. V is TRBV18 and J is TRBJ2-3; TRBD2 matches at 12 bases. V lost 3 bases and J lost 0; bases outside the gene matches: 1. The germline gives CDR1 KGHSH, CDR2 LQKENI. The CDR3 runs to 16 residues. CDR3 residues: CASSPGTSGSTDTQYF. Written as DNA, the CDR3 is TGTGCCAGCTCACCCGGGACTAGCGGGAGCACAGATACGCAGTATTTT. Looking up the rest from reference TRBV18 and TRBJ2-3 gives the full variable domain: NAGVMQNPRHLVRRRGQEARLRCSPMKGHSHVYWYRQLPEEGLKFMVYLQKENIIDESGMPKERFSAEFPKEGPSILRIQQVVRGDSAAYFCASSPGTSGSTDTQYFGPGTRLTVL.

This chain connects TRBV6-1 to TRBJ2-7, with a tentative D call TRBD1 (6 bases). The V end lost 6 bases, the J end lost 4 bases, and 19 bases lay between the germline ends. This CDR3 is 15 amino acids long. Per germline, CDR1 MNHNS and CDR2 SASEGT. The CDR3 is CASSNSGALAYEQYF. Here the CDR3 DNA reads TGTGCCAGCAGCAACTCAGGGGCGCTGGCTTACGAGCAGTACTTC.

This clone was counted a single time. The chain has TRBV5-4 and TRBJ2-7; 16 bases match TRBD2. The CDR3 contains 17 residues. V lost 4 bases to trimming and J lost 8 bases; unmatched junction nucleotides: 12. Germline CDR1 is SGHNT and CDR2 is YYREEE (reference sequence). CDR3 residues: CASSPPGTSGRALQQYF. The DNA of the CDR3 is TGTGCCAGCAGCCCACCCGGGACTAGCGGGAGGGCCCTTCAGCAGTACTTC.

The genes are TRBV28 and TRBJ1-4, with a tentative D call TRBD1 (5 bases). The V and J ends lost 10 bases and 4 bases respectively, with 13 bases between them. CDR1 is MDHEN, CDR2 SYDVKM, per germline. The CDR3 spans 13 residues. The chain's CDR3 is CATGGGNNEKLFF. The CDR3 DNA is TGTGCCACAGGTGGGGGGAATAATGAAAAACTGTTTTTT.

This clone has a single count. The chain joins TRBV7-2 to TRBJ1-4; D may be TRBD1 (5 bases). From germline, CDR1 is SGHTA and CDR2 FQGNSA. The CDR3 has 16 residues. V gave up 5 bases and J gave up 7 bases, with 20 bases separating them. In DNA, the CDR3 is TGTGCCAGCAGCGGCGGGGGAGCGGGGATTGGTGAAAAACTGTTTTTT. It translates to CASSGGGAGIGEKLFF.

This rearrangement joins TRBV5-1 to TRBJ2-5, with 7 bases matching TRBD2. Trimming took 2 bases from V and 1 from J; bases not matched to a gene: 8. This CDR3 has 16 residues. Germline CDR1 SGHRS, CDR2 YFSETQ. The CDR3 coding sequence is TGCGCCAGCAGCTTCGGAATAGCGGGCCCCCAAGAGACCCAGTACTTC. Amino acid sequence: CASSFGIAGPQETQYF.

This chain uses TRBV27 with TRBJ2-7; possibly TRBD2 for D (7 bases). Between the trimmed V and J ends, which lost 2 bases and 8 bases, there was a span of 10 bases. Germline loops: CDR1 MNHEY, CDR2 SMNVEV (reference sequence). The CDR3 is 12 residues long. Here the CDR3 DNA reads TGTGCCAGCAGTTTAGGGGGGGCGAAGCAGTACTTC. Protein product: CASSLGGAKQYF.

This clone has only one observation. This chain's CDR3 is CAWSVLVLQETQYF. The CDR3 bases are TGTGCCTGGAGTGTACTAGTCCTACAAGAGACCCAGTACTTC. V gene TRBV30 combines with J gene TRBJ2-5; a possible D gene is TRBD2 (5 bases). The CDR3 spans 14 residues. V dropped 0 bases and J dropped 2 bases, with 10 bases sitting between them. Germline V gives CDR1 GTSNPN, CDR2 SVGIG (reference sequence).

With regard to this clone: At the DNA level, this CDR3 is encoded by other sequences in the same sample as well. V usage is TRBV7-2 and J usage is TRBJ2-3; perhaps TRBD2 as D (5 bases). From germline, CDR1 is SGHTA and CDR2 FQGNSA. CDR3 length: 12 residues. V dropped 5 bases and J dropped 6 bases, with 9 bases sitting between them. CDR3 DNA sequence: TGTGCCAGCAGCCCCCCGGGGGATACGCAGTATTTT. This sequence encodes CASSPPGDTQYF.

Points on this clone: The same CDR3 is also encoded by other DNA sequences in this sample. The chain links TRBV6-1 to TRBJ2-7; D might be TRBD2 (7 bases). With 4 bases removed from V and 4 bases from J, the gap between germline ends came to 11 bases. The length of the CDR3 is 13 residues. Per the germline V gene, CDR1 is MNHNS and CDR2 is SASEGT. This CDR3 reads CASSGGGRYEQYF. CDR3 nucleotides: TGTGCCAGCAGTGGGGGGGGGCGGTACGAGCAGTACTTC.

The CDR3 bases are TGTGCCAGCTCACCGACCCAGGTAGTCTACGAGCAGTACTTC. Protein sequence: CASSPTQVVYEQYF. The J gene is TRBJ2-7, the V gene TRBV18; no reliable D call. The germline gives CDR1 KGHSH, CDR2 LQKENI. CDR3 length: 14 residues. V dropped 3 bases and J dropped 3 bases, with 12 bases sitting between them.

In this sample, this clone turned up a few times. The identical CDR3 is also encoded by other nucleotide sequences in the sample. This chain connects TRBV7-9 to TRBJ2-7; 7 bases map to TRBD1. This CDR3 comprises 14 residues. Losses at the gene ends were 4 bases for V and 2 bases for J; bases not matched to a gene: 5. Germline CDR1 is SEHNR and CDR2 is FQNEAQ (reference sequence). Here the CDR3 reads CASSSRDSAYEQYF. The CDR3 region has the DNA TGTGCCAGCAGCTCCCGGGACAGCGCCTACGAGCAGTACTTC. The complete variable domain, with remaining parts taken from reference TRBV7-9 and TRBJ2-7, reads DTGVSQNPRHKITKRGQNVTFRCDPISEHNRLYWYRQTLGQGPEFLTYFQNEAQLEKSRLLSDRFSAERPKGSFSTLEIQRTEQGDSAMYLCASSSRDSAYEQYFGPGTRLTVT.

The chain has TRBV29-1 and TRBJ1-5; D not resolved. This CDR3 region has 12 residues. V lost 4 bases, J lost 3 bases, and 7 bases lay in between. Germline CDR1 reads SQVTM; CDR2 reads ANQGSEA. The CDR3 coding sequence is TGCAGCGTTGGCAGCCACAATCAGCCCCAGCATTTT. This translates into CSVGSHNQPQHF.